This is a list of T cell receptor beta chains from one sample in a study of T cells in Graves' hyperthyroidism and ophthalmopathy. TCRdb re-derived calls from the multiplex PCR reads in MiXCR, one entry per CDR3 protein. The profile shows about 740,000 distinct CDR3 sequences, about 15% of them singletons. Sequencing was performed on blood. The origin of the receptors is a woman aged 18 to 35 with Graves' hyperthyroidism. The CDR3 runs from the conserved cysteine through the conserved F or W.

J	V	CDR3
TRBJ2-1	TRBV20-1	CSARDRSVGLAGQQQQFF
TRBJ2-2	TRBV11-2	CASSSYGEGGTGELFF
TRBJ1-5	TRBV6-1	CASSRRTGRSNQPQHF
TRBJ2-7	TRBV7-2	CASSYGSGGIGYEQYF
TRBJ1-1	TRBV19	CASNGENGAFF
TRBJ1-1	TRBV11-3	CASSLAGGRKNTEAFF
TRBJ1-1	TRBV5-6	CASSLASVGVTEAFF
TRBJ2-7	TRBV28	CASSHPGQVYSYEQYF
TRBJ1-4	TRBV19	CASSVILATNEKLFF
TRBJ1-1	TRBV6-2/TRBV6-3	CATPGQGALGTEAFF
TRBJ2-1	TRBV9	CASSATLSSYNEQFF
TRBJ2-7	TRBV20-1	CSAYSGDEQYF
TRBJ2-1	TRBV28	CASTTPPGLGGYNEQFF
TRBJ2-7	TRBV6-1	CVTTAWVTYEQYF
TRBJ1-1	TRBV5-6	CASSLSQGEAFF
TRBJ2-1	TRBV6-1	CASSERQGTRNEQFF
TRBJ2-1	TRBV2	CASRPGTGPHNEQFF
TRBJ2-1	TRBV4-3	CASSWELHFNEQFF
TRBJ2-1	TRBV2	CASMGRGTLYNEQFF
TRBJ2-7	TRBV6-1	CASSLASGPYEQYF
TRBJ2-3	TRBV9	CASSVRQGAGNTQYF
TRBJ1-2	TRBV12-3/TRBV12-4	CASNFRGGYGYTF
TRBJ2-7	TRBV7-9	CASSLIAGGPLEQYF
TRBJ2-7	TRBV7-9	CASSAQGAHEQYF
TRBJ2-1	TRBV7-8	CASSPVAGGYEQFF
TRBJ2-7	TRBV7-8	CASRKGGSAGGPYEQYF
TRBJ2-3	TRBV27	CASWEIADTQYF
TRBJ2-7	TRBV5-8	CASSLPAVYEQYF
TRBJ2-1	TRBV11-2	CASSLGSLGEQFF
TRBJ1-1	TRBV7-2	CASSHGGGAEAFF
TRBJ1-6	TRBV28	CASSLKLYNSPLHF
TRBJ2-1	TRBV20-1	CSAPTSGSVYEQFF
TRBJ2-1	TRBV27	CASSSGQGSNEQFF
TRBJ1-1	TRBV9	CASSVGLSNTEAFF
TRBJ2-2	TRBV11-2	CASSSYPDYSEGGPATGELFF
TRBJ1-3	TRBV20-1	CSARNSRGSGNTIYF
TRBJ2-1	TRBV20-1	CSAHDRSSYNEQFF
TRBJ2-1	TRBV6-2/TRBV6-3	CASSVTSGRDRTYNEQFF
TRBJ2-5	TRBV11-2	CASRKDSFPEETQYF
TRBJ2-7	TRBV20-1	CSANRYEQYF
TRBJ2-5	TRBV7-9	CASSRQGTNQETQYF